Shown below are 7 T cell receptor beta chains from a single sample sequenced in a study of memory B cells and T cells in multiple sclerosis. Separate sequencing covered autoproliferating (CFSE-dim) and non-proliferating (CFSE-high) T cells from stimulus-free culture. Pooled replicate wells came from about 50 million CFSE-labeled PBMCs cultured approximately seven days without stimulus. The antigens these receptors bind are not known. Repertoires were generated with immunoSEQ multiplex PCR, while TCRdb's copy carries only in-frame clones and drops some. The table records some 49,000 clones, approximately 80% of them present only once. The material sequenced was PBMCs from blood kept in culture. The receptors here all came from a human donor with multiple sclerosis.

This sequence joins TRBV18 and TRBJ2-7, with D maybe TRBD1 (5 bases). Per germline, CDR1 KGHSH and CDR2 LQKENI. This CDR3 comprises 14 residues. V was cut by 1 base and J by 5 bases, with 12 bases left in between. CDR3 sequence reads: CASSPLPRADEQYF. In nucleotides, the CDR3 is TGTGCCAGCTCACCACTTCCCAGGGCAGACGAGCAGTACTTC.

The chain joins TRBV7-8 to TRBJ1-1; D is perhaps TRBD1 (5 bases). Germline V gives CDR1 SGHVS, CDR2 FQNEAQ. The length of the CDR3 is 15 residues. V was cut by 3 bases and J by 4 bases, with 15 bases left in between. The CDR3 sequence: CASSFGGRGLTEAFF. The CDR3 DNA reads TGTGCCAGCAGCTTCGGGGGTCGGGGACTCACTGAAGCTTTCTTT.

The chain couples TRBV4-2 to TRBJ2-2, with 8 bases identical to TRBD2. CDR1 and CDR2 from the germline V gene are LGHNA and YNFKEQ. V lost 4 bases, J lost 0 bases, and 10 bases stayed unmatched. CDR3 length: 18 residues. In DNA, the CDR3 is TGTGCCAGCAGCCTCTACCACGGGGGGGCGCCGAACACCGGGGAGCTGTTTTTT. Its protein product is CASSLYHGGAPNTGELFF.

The chain combines TRBV5-1 with TRBJ2-5, with D hard to call. CDR1 SGHRS and CDR2 YFSETQ come from the germline V gene. Trimming took off 4 bases at V and 5 bases at J, with 15 bases between the two ends. The CDR3 length is 14 residues. The CDR3 DNA is TGCGCCAGCAGCCCGGTTAGGGTGGGGGAGACCCAGTACTTC. It codes for CASSPVRVGETQYF.

The chain links TRBV5-8 to TRBJ1-4; D remains unclear. CDR3 length equals 17 residues. Germline CDR1 SGHTS, CDR2 YDEGEE. Trimming removed 4 bases at V and 0 bases at J, with 16 bases between. The CDR3 spells CASSAEFGPTTNEKLFF. The CDR3 nucleotides are TGTGCCAGCAGCGCCGAATTCGGCCCAACAACTAATGAAAAACTGTTTTTT.

The V gene is TRBV6-6, the J gene TRBJ2-7; no reliable D call. Germline V gives CDR1 MNHNY, CDR2 SVGAGI (reference sequence). V shed 6 bases and J shed 1 base, with 13 bases lying between them. This CDR3 region has 14 residues. CDR3 sequence (DNA): TGTGCCAGCAGCCTGAGCCCCGGGTCCTACGAGCAGTACTTC. Its protein product is CASSLSPGSYEQYF.

DNA for the CDR3: TGCAGCGTTGAGGAGGGGCAAGAGACCCAGTACTTC. Translated: CSVEEGQETQYF. The chain combines TRBV29-1 with TRBJ2-5; a possible D gene is TRBD2 (6 bases). The CDR3 is 12 amino acids. Trimming removed 3 bases at V and 2 bases at J, with 7 bases between. The germline V gene encodes CDR1 SQVTM and CDR2 ANQGSEA.